This T cell receptor beta chain was identified in a study of T-cell memory formation after mild COVID-19. Via MiXCR, TCRdb re-called the 5' RACE reads, giving one row per CDR3 protein. The sample comprises 300,000 to 350,000 distinct CDR3 sequences, 10% to 15% of which are singletons, and 20% to 25% rests with the top ten. Trimming cost V 0 bases and J 6 bases; bases outside gene matches: 6. Per the germline V gene, CDR1 is SGHRS and CDR2 is YFSETQ. CDR3 length: 15 residues. There are many counts of this clonotype. What it binds is not known. General study findings and limits: Largely, contracting CD4+ clones fell within CM and EM, and contracting CD8+ clones within EMRA.

This clonotype was sampled from a man aged 18 to 29 who had mild COVID-19 (a few samples of this study predate the infection). Cell type and time point are not known. The chain has TRBV5-1 and TRBJ1-5; TRBD1 aligns across 7 bases. The material sequenced was PBMCs or a T cell subset sorted from them (not recorded which). The CDR3 sequence: CASSLGGDSAQPQHF. CDR3 sequence (DNA): TGCGCCAGCAGCTTGGGGGGGGACAGTGCTCAGCCCCAGCATTTT.